The 7 T cell receptor beta chains below come from one sample, sequenced in a study of control samples from healthy donors and cancer patients. Assay: immunoSEQ multiplex PCR; the TCRdb copy retains only in-frame clones and omits some. The sample has 200,000 or so clones, around 94% seen once; the top ten hold around 1.5%. The sequenced sample was blood. The origin of the receptors is a man in his forties or fifties in good health.

V is TRBV7-9 and J is TRBJ2-3, with 9 bases lining up with TRBD2. The ends lost 3 bases at V and 2 bases at J; junction bases unmatched: 3. Looked up from germline, CDR1 is SEHNR and CDR2 is FQNEAQ (reference sequence). The CDR3 extends over 15 amino acids. The CDR3 DNA reads as TGTGCCAGCAGCTTGGCTAGCGGGGCCACAGATACGCAGTATTTT. It yields the protein CASSLASGATDTQYF.

This sequence joins TRBV5-1 and TRBJ2-1; D perhaps matches TRBD2 (6 bases). The CDR3 loop spans 15 amino acids. CDR1 is SGHRS, CDR2 YFSETQ, per germline. The V gene lost 4 bases and the J gene lost 2 bases, with 13 bases spanning the gap. The CDR3 here is CASSPGGTPYNEQFF. DNA for the CDR3: TGCGCCAGCAGCCCCGGCGGGACGCCCTACAATGAGCAGTTCTTC.

The chain recombines TRBV27 with TRBJ2-3; D is possibly TRBD1 (6 bases). The CDR3 loop spans 16 amino acids. CDR1 and CDR2 from the germline V gene are MNHEY and SMNVEV (reference sequence). V was cut by 6 bases and J by 2 bases, with 18 bases left in between. The CDR3: CASSLRGGPATDTQYF. The CDR3 DNA reads TGTGCCAGCAGCCTCCGAGGGGGACCTGCCACAGATACGCAGTATTTT.

This sequence joins TRBV28 and TRBJ2-7; no clear D gene. Germline lookup yields CDR1 MDHEN and CDR2 SYDVKM. This CDR3 contains 15 residues. V was shortened by 3 bases and J by 2 bases, with 14 bases between the two germline ends. CDR3 loop: CASSFESAATYEQYF. In DNA, the CDR3 is TGTGCCAGCAGTTTCGAGTCGGCAGCTACCTACGAGCAGTACTTC.

The V gene is TRBV11-2, the J gene TRBJ2-2, with D possibly called TRBD1 or TRBD2 (6 bases each). V was clipped by 3 bases and J by 3 bases, with 8 bases between them. CDR3 length: 14 residues. Germline V gene sequence: CDR1 SGHAT, CDR2 FQNNGV. In DNA, the CDR3 is TGTGCCAGCAGCTTGGGGGGCGACACCGGGGAGCTGTTTTTT. Its translation is CASSLGGDTGELFF. The full variable domain, its missing parts supplied by reference TRBV11-2 and TRBJ2-2, is EAGVAQSPRYKIIEKRQSVAFWCNPISGHATLYWYQQILGQGPKLLIQFQNNGVVDDSQLPKDRFSAERLKGVDSTLKIQPAKLEDSAVYLCASSLGGDTGELFFGEGSRLTVL.

The rearrangement links TRBV18 to TRBJ2-2; 7 bases are a match to TRBD1. The V gene's germline CDR1 is KGHSH and CDR2 LQKENI. V was pared by 4 bases and J by 0 bases, with 5 bases of the junction left unmatched. This CDR3 has 16 residues. CDR3 residues: CASSRIGTANTGELFF. The CDR3 DNA sequence: TGTGCCAGCTCACGGATCGGGACAGCGAACACCGGGGAGCTGTTTTTT.

Only one count was recorded for this clone. This chain uses TRBV30 with TRBJ2-1; 10 nucleotides line up with TRBD2. Germline-derived CDR1 and CDR2 are GTSNPN and SVGIG (reference sequence). The CDR3 is 17 residues long. The ends lost 1 base at V and 4 bases at J; junction bases unmatched: 10. The CDR3 DNA follows: TGTGCCTGGAGTGGTTCGAGGACTAGCGGAGTTTACAATGAGCAGTTCTTC. Residues: CAWSGSRTSGVYNEQFF.